This T cell receptor beta chain comes out of a study of T cells after yellow fever vaccination. About the study: Fractions of limited cellularity were prepared by means of SMART-Seq v4 Ultra Low Input.

This clonotype was counted ten times or more. Its antigen is still unknown. Broader study findings: The CD4 and CD8 compartments had a small share of their clonotypes in common.

This CDR3 spans 13 amino acids. Per germline, CDR1 MNHNS and CDR2 SASEGT. V gave up 6 bases and J gave up 7 bases, with 12 bases separating them. Template switching by 5'RACE produced TCR cDNA, adding a universal primer site and UMIs. A single record per CDR3 protein comes from TCRdb applying MiXCR to the 5' RACE reads. The table includes hundreds of thousands of distinct CDR3 sequences, about 12% detected once. This specimen was PBMCs, taken on the day of the yellow fever booster vaccination. The V call is TRBV6-1, the J call TRBJ1-4; D gene unclear. This sequence was found in a man aged 30 to 45 who received the YFV17D yellow fever vaccine. The CDR3 loop is CASRPPWGEKLFF. The CDR3 DNA reads TGTGCCAGCAGACCGCCCTGGGGTGAAAAACTGTTTTTT.